This section outlines one T cell receptor (beta chain) sequence together with its context. The antigen remains undetermined. This entry comes from a study of type 1 and type 2 diabetes patients. V lost 5 bases, J lost 2 bases, and 15 bases lay in between. Germline values: CDR1 LNHDA, CDR2 SQIVND (reference sequence). The CDR3 consists of 15 residues. Donors had no other autoimmune disease or infection in four weeks. Regarding the study as a whole: Some T1D-only expanded clones might appear in more T2D or control samples.

Genomic DNA was the PCR template. Amplification of the beta chain CDR3 used 30 forward and 13 reverse multiplex primers. TCRdb reprocessed the multiplex PCR reads with MiXCR, giving one entry per CDR3 protein. Of about 290,000 distinct CDR3 sequences listed, approximately 50% are singletons. The J gene is TRBJ1-1, the V gene TRBV19; D is possibly TRBD1 (5 bases). The source material was peripheral blood mononuclear cells (PBMCs). The receptor was isolated from a young man with type 2 diabetes. The CDR3 DNA is TGTGCCAGTAGTGACCCAGGGTACGGAAACACTGAAGCTTTCTTT. This sequence encodes CASSDPGYGNTEAFF.